Following are 26 T cell receptor beta chains from one sample sequenced in a study of T cell responses to AZD1222 COVID-19 vaccine. Sequencing used immunoSEQ multiplex PCR; TCRdb keeps in-frame clones, though not all of them. The data contain 70,000 to 95,000 clones, 85% to 90% of them seen just once; the ten biggest clones take up roughly 5.1%. The sample consisted of peripheral blood, taken on day 0 of MenACWY control vaccination. These receptors were obtained from an adult in good health.

This clone was counted between two and nine times. The V and J genes are TRBV6-5 and TRBJ1-3; unclear D gene. V lost 8 bases and J 3 bases, leaving 8 bases between the germline ends. The CDR3 loop spans 12 amino acids. Germline lookup yields CDR1 MNHEY and CDR2 SVGAGI. The CDR3 sequence is CASGPVGNTIYF. CDR3 DNA sequence: TGTGCCAGCGGACCAGTTGGAAACACCATATATTTT.

The genes are TRBV18 and TRBJ1-2; tentatively, D is TRBD1 (5 bases). CDR3 length: 14 amino acids. In germline, CDR1 is KGHSH, CDR2 LQKENI. Trimming cost V 2 bases and J 1 base, with 8 bases left between them. The CDR3 sequence is CASSPATDNYGYTF. The CDR3 coding sequence is TGTGCCAGCTCACCAGCGACAGATAACTATGGCTACACCTTC.

In DNA form, the CDR3 reads TGTGCCAGCAGCCCCGACAGGGCAAATTCACCCCTCCACTTT. Translating gives CASSPDRANSPLHF. The chain uses TRBV6-5 and TRBJ1-6; 7 bases align to TRBD1. With V trimmed by 6 bases and J by 7 bases, 6 bases remained unmatched. CDR1 and CDR2 (germline): MNHEY, SVGAGI. The CDR3 loop spans 14 amino acids.

The chain recombines TRBV18 with TRBJ2-2; the match to TRBD2 covers 11 bases. Germline lookup yields CDR1 KGHSH and CDR2 LQKENI. The CDR3 has 16 residues. The junction had 5 bases not matched to a gene; V was cut back by 4 bases and J by 4 bases. Here the CDR3 DNA reads TGTGCCAGCTCACAAACTAGCGGGAGTGTCACCGGGGAGCTGTTTTTT. Protein: CASSQTSGSVTGELFF.

V usage is TRBV10-1 and J usage is TRBJ2-3, with D perhaps TRBD1 (6 bases). CDR1 and CDR2 (germline): WNHNN, SYGVQD (reference sequence). With 0 bases removed from V and 5 bases from J, the gap between germline ends came to 15 bases. CDR3 length: 16 residues. CDR3 region: CASSESWAGVQDTQYF. As DNA, the CDR3 is TGCGCCAGCAGTGAGTCGTGGGCAGGGGTCCAAGATACGCAGTATTTT.

This clone was observed once. This sequence joins TRBV7-9 and TRBJ2-2; 11 bases are shared with TRBD2. The CDR3 sequence is 17 residues long. Losses at the gene ends were 5 bases for V and 6 bases for J; bases not matched to a gene: 11. Germline CDR1 SEHNR, CDR2 FQNEAQ (reference sequence). The CDR3 loop reads CASSPTSGIWAAGELFF. The CDR3 DNA follows: TGTGCCAGCAGCCCGACTAGCGGGATTTGGGCGGCCGGGGAGCTGTTTTTT.

This clone came up once. The rearrangement joins TRBV6-5 to TRBJ1-2; unclear D gene. The CDR3 extends over 14 amino acids. Germline V gene lookup returns CDR1 MNHEY and CDR2 SVGAGI. Deletions cut 0 bases from V and 5 bases from J, with 10 bases between. The CDR3 spells CASSYSFQGYGYTF. In DNA, the CDR3 is TGTGCCAGCAGTTACTCGTTTCAAGGGTATGGCTACACCTTC.

This chain connects TRBV10-2 to TRBJ1-3; D uncertain. The V gene's germline CDR1 is WSHSY and CDR2 SAAADI. Trimming took 2 bases from V and 3 from J, leaving 8 bases between them. The CDR3 sequence is 14 residues long. The CDR3 here is CASSEPGIGNTIYF. The CDR3 coding sequence is TGCGCCAGCAGTGAGCCAGGCATTGGAAACACCATATATTTT.

This sequence joins TRBV30 and TRBJ1-1, with D maybe TRBD1 (6 bases). The CDR3 loop spans 13 amino acids. V was pared by 0 bases and J by 7 bases, with 12 bases between. CDR1 is GTSNPN, CDR2 SVGIG, per germline (reference sequence). CDR3: CAWSVRGSYEAFF. CDR3 in DNA: TGTGCCTGGAGTGTCAGGGGATCGTATGAAGCTTTCTTT. Combining the CDR3 with reference TRBV30 and TRBJ1-1 gives the whole variable domain SQTIHQWPATLVQPVGSPLSLECTVEGTSNPNLYWYRQAAGRGLQLLFYSVGIGQISSEVPQNLSASRPQDRQFILSSKKLLLSDSGFYLCAWSVRGSYEAFFGQGTRLTVV.

The rearrangement links TRBV6-2 or TRBV6-3 to TRBJ2-3; D gene ambiguous. Germline CDR1 and CDR2: MNHEY and SVGEGT. The length of the CDR3 is 16 residues. V was trimmed by 5 bases and J by 4 bases, leaving 19 bases between them. CDR3 coding DNA: TGTGCCAGCAGTAACCAACTGCGCGCACCCCCAGATACGCAGTATTTT. This translates into CASSNQLRAPPDTQYF.

The rearrangement uses TRBV5-1 and TRBJ1-3; tentatively, D is TRBD1 (6 bases). Germline lookup yields CDR1 SGHRS and CDR2 YFSETQ. Trimming removed 4 bases from V and 0 bases from J, with 14 bases in between. The CDR3 length is 16 residues. CDR3 in DNA: TGCGCCAGCAGCCCCGGTAGGGGGTTCTCTGGAAACACCATATATTTT. This sequence encodes CASSPGRGFSGNTIYF.

The chain carries TRBV6-5 and TRBJ2-5; D may match TRBD1 or TRBD2 (6 bases each). CDR3 size: 15 residues. Germline V CDR1 and CDR2: MNHEY, SVGAGI. Trimming removed 9 bases from V and 3 bases from J, with 20 bases in between. In DNA form, the CDR3 reads TGTGCCAGTTGGGGGGCGGGGAGTGTTAAAGAGACCCAGTACTTC. This encodes CASWGAGSVKETQYF.

V gene TRBV6-1 combines with J gene TRBJ1-2; no clear D gene. The CDR3 sequence is 14 residues long. Per germline, CDR1 MNHNS and CDR2 SASEGT. Trimming cost V 1 base and J 3 bases, with 9 bases left between them. The chain's CDR3 is CASSEGLDYYGYTF. CDR3 sequence (DNA): TGTGCCAGCAGTGAAGGGTTGGATTACTATGGCTACACCTTC.

The chain carries TRBV30 and TRBJ1-1; D is unresolved. Germline loops: CDR1 GTSNPN, CDR2 SVGIG (reference sequence). The CDR3 contains 13 residues. The V end was cut by 2 bases, the J end by 2 bases, with 9 bases between. The CDR3 DNA reads as TGTGCCTGGAGTTCGTGGAGAAACACTGAAGCTTTCTTT. Residues: CAWSSWRNTEAFF.

The genes are TRBV14 and TRBJ2-2; possible D gene TRBD2, 6 bases. Per germline, CDR1 SGHDN and CDR2 FVKESK. V lost 0 bases, J lost 4 bases, and 15 bases lay in between. The CDR3 is made up of 17 amino acids. The CDR3 loop reads CASSQDPREQSTGELFF. As DNA, the CDR3 is TGTGCCAGCAGCCAAGATCCACGGGAGCAAAGCACCGGGGAGCTGTTTTTT.

V gene TRBV4-3 combines with J gene TRBJ2-5; possibly TRBD1 for D (6 bases). Germline V gene lookup returns CDR1 LGHNA and CDR2 YSLEER. The CDR3 consists of 14 residues. The germline V and J ends were trimmed by 1 base and 3 bases, with 9 bases remaining between them. The CDR3 bases are TGCGCCAGCAGCCAAGGGACAGCCAAAGAGACCCAGTACTTC. Amino acid sequence: CASSQGTAKETQYF.

The chain has TRBV7-9 and TRBJ1-3; a possible D gene is TRBD1 (6 bases). Trimming took off 4 bases at V and 4 bases at J, with 14 bases between the two ends. Germline V gene data show CDR1 as SEHNR and CDR2 as FQNEAQ (reference sequence). The CDR3 consists of 15 residues. The CDR3 DNA reads TGTGCCAGCAGCTCGCAGGGGCCTTCGGGAAACACCATATATTTT. Translated: CASSSQGPSGNTIYF.

This chain joins TRBV25-1 and TRBJ1-1, with D hard to call. Germline V CDR1 and CDR2: MGHDK, SYGVNS. V lost 5 bases and J 5 bases, leaving 6 bases between the germline ends. The CDR3 is made up of 11 amino acids. This chain's CDR3 is CASSRGTEAFF. DNA for the CDR3: TGTGCCAGCAGTCGTGGGACTGAAGCTTTCTTT.

The chain joins TRBV5-1 to TRBJ1-2; D possibly corresponds to TRBD1 (6 bases). The germline gives CDR1 SGHRS, CDR2 YFSETQ. The CDR3 is 15 residues long. The V and J ends lost 4 bases and 1 base respectively, with 14 bases between them. The CDR3 DNA is TGCGCCAGCAGCGATCGGACAGACTATAACTATGGCTACACCTTC. Protein: CASSDRTDYNYGYTF. Complete variable domain (other parts from reference TRBV5-1 and TRBJ1-2): KAGVTQTPRYLIKTRGQQVTLSCSPISGHRSVSWYQQTPGQGLQFLFEYFSETQRNKGNFPGRFSGRQFSNSRSEMNVSTLELGDSALYLCASSDRTDYNYGYTFGSGTRLTVV.

V is TRBV5-1 and J is TRBJ1-2, with D maybe TRBD1 (5 bases). The CDR3 extends over 16 amino acids. CDR1 is SGHRS and CDR2 is YFSETQ in the germline V gene. V was cut by 4 bases and J by 2 bases, with 18 bases left in between. CDR3 bases: TGCGCCAGCAGCGTAGGATTGGACATCGGAAACTATGGCTACACCTTC. Protein product: CASSVGLDIGNYGYTF.

The chain uses TRBV12-5 and TRBJ2-1; the match to TRBD2 covers 11 bases. The V gene's germline CDR1 is LGHNT and CDR2 FRNRAP. The CDR3 is 15 residues long. V lost 7 bases and J lost 3; bases outside the gene matches: 5. The chain's CDR3 is CASALAGGYYNEQFF. The CDR3, as DNA: TGTGCTAGTGCCCTAGCGGGAGGATACTACAATGAGCAGTTCTTC.

V usage is TRBV5-1 and J usage is TRBJ1-5; TRBD1 matches at 8 bases. The germline V gene has CDR1 SGHRS and CDR2 YFSETQ. V shed 4 bases, J shed 3 bases, and the junction held 6 bases outside the gene matches. The CDR3 runs 15 residues. The CDR3: CASSPRTGTNQPQHF. CDR3 DNA: TGCGCCAGCAGCCCAAGGACAGGGACCAATCAGCCCCAGCATTTT.

The J gene is TRBJ1-5, the V gene TRBV5-1; TRBD1 agrees at 9 bases. J lost 4 bases, V lost 3 bases, and 5 bases had no gene match. CDR1 and CDR2 from the germline V gene are SGHRS and YFSETQ. The CDR3 is 15 amino acids. Here the CDR3 DNA reads TGCGCCAGCAGCTGGGGGACAGGGCGTAATCAGCCCCAGCATTTT. This gives the protein CASSWGTGRNQPQHF.

The chain couples TRBV19 to TRBJ2-1, with D possibly TRBD1 on 5 matching bases. Germline assignment: CDR1 LNHDA and CDR2 SQIVND (reference sequence). The CDR3 runs 15 residues. V lost 6 bases and J 0 bases, leaving 12 bases between the germline ends. DNA for the CDR3: TGTGCCAGTAGCATGACAGTTAACTCCTACAATGAGCAGTTCTTC. It yields the protein CASSMTVNSYNEQFF. The entire variable domain, with the rest obtained from reference TRBV19 and TRBJ2-1, is as follows: DGGITQSPKYLFRKEGQNVTLSCEQNLNHDAMYWYRQDPGQGLRLIYYSQIVNDFQKGDIAEGYSVSREKKESFPLTVTSAQKNPTAFYLCASSMTVNSYNEQFFGPGTRLTVL.

Only one count was recorded for this clone. This chain joins TRBV7-9 and TRBJ2-7; TRBD1 agrees at 10 bases. V was pared by 5 bases and J by 6 bases, with 4 bases of the junction left unmatched. The CDR3 sequence is 13 residues long. In germline, CDR1 is SEHNR, CDR2 FQNEAQ (reference sequence). CDR3 in amino acids: CASSPDRGREQYF. In DNA form, the CDR3 reads TGTGCCAGCAGCCCAGACAGGGGGCGCGAGCAGTACTTC.

This clone has just one count. V is TRBV5-1 and J is TRBJ2-1, with 8 nucleotides matching TRBD1. From germline, CDR1 is SGHRS and CDR2 YFSETQ. With 3 bases clipped from V and 7 bases from J, the junction kept 6 bases outside the gene matches. The CDR3 loop spans 14 amino acids. DNA of the CDR3: TGCGCCAGCAGCTGGGACAGGCCGGCGAATGAGCAGTTCTTC. This codes for CASSWDRPANEQFF.